This TCR beta chain came from a study of molecular identifiers for immune sequencing clone quantification. The germline V gene encodes CDR1 DFQATT and CDR2 SNEGSKA (reference sequence). The V segment lost 0 bases and the J segment 1 base; nucleotides outside the gene matches: 2. This CDR3 has 15 residues. CD8+CD4-CCR7+CD45RA+ cells were sorted as naive CD8 T cells. Using its own MiXCR run on the PCR reads, TCRdb lists one record per CDR3 protein. The table has about 300,000 distinct CDR3 sequences, 20% to 25% seen once. The gene calls are TRBV20-1 and TRBJ2-7; TRBD2 matches 11 bases. This clonotype was sampled from a human donor in good health. Some libraries in this study had Jurkat cell RNA spiked in. Source material: naive CD8+ T cells from blood, with Jurkat cell RNA spiked in. Subset noted: FACS-sorted CD8+CD4-CCR7+CD45RA+ naive T cells. For the CDR3, the DNA is TGCAGTGCTAGAGAACTAGCGGGGGCTTCCTACGAGCAGTACTTC. Amino acids: CSARELAGASYEQYF.